This T cell receptor (beta chain) stems from a study of vaccination effects on CD4 cells after COVID-19. The ViraFEST assay expanded antigen-specific CD4+ T cells with viral peptide pools before sequencing. The culture ran for less than 12 days, and then CD4+ T cells were isolated. The vaccine recipients had no prior SARS-CoV-2 infection, with negative nucleocapsid antibodies. With regard to this clone: Antigen unknown.

Profiled with immunoSEQ multiplex PCR; TCRdb holds only in-frame clones, not every one. The sample lists about 41,000 clones, 77% occurring once. Study findings and constraints: Late after vaccination, infection- and vaccine-induced clones showed marked clonal contraction.

V gave up 3 bases and J gave up 8 bases, with 15 bases separating them. The CDR3 extends over 14 amino acids. Germline CDR1 reads SGHVS; CDR2 reads FQNEAQ. The material sequenced was CD4+ T cells from PBMCs cultured with HCoV-NL63 spike peptides, taken before COVID-19 vaccination. The clonotype was recovered from a human donor who received a COVID-19 vaccine. The genes are TRBV7-8 and TRBJ2-3; tentatively, D is TRBD2 (6 bases). The CDR3 DNA sequence: TGTGCCAGCAGCTTGGGGGACTGGACAAGTACGCAGTATTTT. Amino acids: CASSLGDWTSTQYF.